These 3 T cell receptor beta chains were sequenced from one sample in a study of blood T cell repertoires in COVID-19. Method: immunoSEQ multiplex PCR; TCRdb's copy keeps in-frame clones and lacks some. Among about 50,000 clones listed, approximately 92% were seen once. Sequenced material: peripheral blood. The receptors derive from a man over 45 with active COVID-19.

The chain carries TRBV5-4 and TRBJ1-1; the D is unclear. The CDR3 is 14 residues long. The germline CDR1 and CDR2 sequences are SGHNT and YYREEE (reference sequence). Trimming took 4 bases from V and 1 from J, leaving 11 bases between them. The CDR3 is CASSALGANTEAFF. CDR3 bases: TGTGCCAGCAGCGCGCTGGGCGCGAACACTGAAGCTTTCTTT. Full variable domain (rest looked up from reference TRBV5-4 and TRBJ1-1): ETGVTQSPTHLIKTRGQQVTLRCSSQSGHNTVSWYQQALGQGPQFIFQYYREEENGRGNFPPRFSGLQFPNYSSELNVNALELDDSALYLCASSALGANTEAFFGQGTRLTVV.

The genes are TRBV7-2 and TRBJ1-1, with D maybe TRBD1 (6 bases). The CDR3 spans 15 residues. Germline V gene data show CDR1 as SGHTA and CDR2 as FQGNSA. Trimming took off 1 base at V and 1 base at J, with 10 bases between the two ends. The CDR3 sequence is CASSLVAGANTEAFF. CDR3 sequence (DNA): TGTGCCAGCAGCTTAGTGGCGGGGGCGAACACTGAAGCTTTCTTT.

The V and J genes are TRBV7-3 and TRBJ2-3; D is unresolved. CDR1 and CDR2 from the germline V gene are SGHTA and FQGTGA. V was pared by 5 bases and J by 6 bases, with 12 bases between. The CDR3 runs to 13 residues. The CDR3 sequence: CASSQTGRDTQYF. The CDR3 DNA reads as TGTGCCAGCAGCCAGACTGGCCGGGATACGCAGTATTTT.